This TCR beta chain was identified in a study of cytomegalovirus exposure and HLA in healthy donors. Study-wide points: Evidence from a later analysis indicated that most CMV-associated TCR beta chains looked HLA-restricted. In most subjects, TCR beta sequences reportedly gave accurate predictions of HLA-A and HLA-B alleles. About 87% or about 30% of the time was how often most TCR beta V segments were productive, according to an earlier analysis.

With respect to this clone: What it binds is unknown.

A multiplex PCR was run with 60 Vbeta primers and 13 Jbeta primers. Clones were sequenced by immunoSEQ multiplex PCR, and TCRdb holds only the in-frame ones, with some missing. The sample comprises 100,000 to 150,000 clones, under 85% of which are singletons, and approximately 4.2% rests with the top ten. The CDR3 sequence is 14 residues long. The germline V gene encodes CDR1 LNHDA and CDR2 SQIVND (reference sequence). V lost 7 bases to trimming and J lost 1 base, with 11 bases between them. There were likely unrecorded immune exposures, though donors were nominally healthy when sampled. The gene calls are TRBV19 and TRBJ1-5; no definite D call. This TCR was sampled from a male donor in good health and CMV-seropositive. Sequenced: PBMCs. The CDR3 DNA reads as TGTGCCAGTACCTCCGTCGGGAGCAATCAGCCCCAGCATTTT. This codes for CASTSVGSNQPQHF. The full variable domain, completed using reference TRBV19 and TRBJ1-5, is DGGITQSPKYLFRKEGQNVTLSCEQNLNHDAMYWYRQDPGQGLRLIYYSQIVNDFQKGDIAEGYSVSREKKESFPLTVTSAQKNPTAFYLCASTSVGSNQPQHFGDGTRLSIL.